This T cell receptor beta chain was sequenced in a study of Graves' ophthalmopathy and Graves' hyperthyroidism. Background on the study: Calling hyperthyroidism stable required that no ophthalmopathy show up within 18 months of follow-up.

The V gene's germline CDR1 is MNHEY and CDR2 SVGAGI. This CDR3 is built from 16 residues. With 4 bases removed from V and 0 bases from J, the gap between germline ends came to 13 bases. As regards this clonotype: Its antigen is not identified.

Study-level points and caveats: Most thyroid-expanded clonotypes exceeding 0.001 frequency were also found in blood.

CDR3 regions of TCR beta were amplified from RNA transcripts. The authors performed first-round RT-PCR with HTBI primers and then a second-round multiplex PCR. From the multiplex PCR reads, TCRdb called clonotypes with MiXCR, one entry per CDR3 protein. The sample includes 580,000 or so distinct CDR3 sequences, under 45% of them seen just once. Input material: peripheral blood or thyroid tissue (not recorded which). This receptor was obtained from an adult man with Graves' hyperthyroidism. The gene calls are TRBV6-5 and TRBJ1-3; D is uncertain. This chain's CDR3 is CASSSSGQHSGNTIYF. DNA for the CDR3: TGTGCCAGCAGTTCTTCCGGCCAGCACTCTGGAAACACCATATATTTT.